This TCR beta chain appears in the sequencing data of a study of naive and memory T cell subsets (dated by TCRdb to the late 2010s). The study in broad terms: An open-source, UMI-based TCR alpha and beta sequencing pipeline was applied to sorted naive and memory peripheral blood T cell subsets. The results of the functional CMV T cell responses matched the IgG serology results in every case. RNA was DNase-treated and reverse transcribed with TCR constant-region primers, mostly using SuperScript III.

This clonotype has at least ten counts. Its antigen target is currently unknown. Base-call qualities are not available, and no considerably larger clone is one nucleotide away. CDR1 SGHNT and CDR2 YYREEE were looked up in the germline V gene (reference sequence). Trimming takes 0 bases off V and 6 bases off J; junction bases not matched to a gene: 3. Spanning cysteine to phenylalanine, the CDR3 consists of 15 amino acids. Just the 45-base CDR3 DNA is kept, in frame starting at base 1. Libraries were built with UMI-ligation and nested PCR. The beta constant-region primer was an equimolar mix of two oligonucleotides covering both TRBC1 and TRBC2. A single-stranded oligonucleotide containing the SP2 primer and a 12-nucleotide UMI was joined to the 3' end of the cDNA by T4 RNA ligase 1. Four rounds of PCR, combining the SP2 primer with nested alpha and beta constant-region primers, were used to amplify the ligated cDNA. The ligation reaction was kept at 16 degrees C for about 20-24 hours. PCR2 was usually performed as a SYBR Green qPCR and halted at a preset threshold so that over-amplification would not occur. All purifications after the first were performed with Agencourt AMPure XP magnetic beads. Libraries were quantified by Qubit and checked on a TapeStation, with a main peak expected near 650 bp. Pooled libraries were sequenced on an Illumina MiSeq with v2 2x251 paired-end kits, typically giving roughly 0.95-2.1 million reads per sample. Each sample library was pooled at roughly 4 nM, and about 4.5-7% PhiX was included to improve cluster recognition. From the authors' description of their analysis: FASTQ reads processed by Demultiplexor were assigned V and J genes by Decombinator through tag matching that tolerated a single base-pair mismatch. By using UMIs, Collapsinator corrected both sequencing errors and the frequency errors caused by PCR heterogeneity. CDR3Translator translated TCRs and extracted CDR3s from the conserved cysteine to the FGXG phenylalanine, flagging non-productive sequences. Gini, Shannon entropy and inverse Simpson indices were calculated on repertoires subsampled to equal numbers of UMI-defined TCRs. Clonotype abundance distributions were fitted to a power law by maximum likelihood within the linear range. For one naive CD8 sample, the pipeline and MIGEC produced similar UMI counts, unique TCR numbers and clonal distributions. The repertoires were searched for 7,322 CMV-associated CDR3 sequences that had been compiled from VDJdb and a published dataset. Clones were called with MiXCR by TCRdb after fastp trimmed the public reads at Q25, and only in-frame beta chains were retained. CDR3 protein duplicates are merged, each entry listing the most common genes and DNA. TCRdb assigned the V and J calls; the authors' analysis was not used. The sample table holds 84,000 or so distinct CDR3 sequences, of which 5.5% to 8.5% were seen once. Over 1.5% of the sample comes from the top ten.

From the second PCR step on, the TCR alpha and beta chain libraries were amplified in separate reactions. Donor CMV status was determined by IFNgamma production from CD4+ T cells after overnight stimulation of fresh PBMCs with CMV viral lysate. CD4 T cells were positively selected with Miltenyi beads, followed by positive selection of CD8 T cells from the CD4-negative fraction. Cells were stained for CD3, CD4, CD8, CD45RA, CD27 and a live/dead dye and were sorted on a BD Aria II into four subsets based on CD45RA and CD27. A few healthy volunteers provided blood, and the blood of each volunteer was split into CD4 and CD8 T cells and then into four differentiation subsets. About 0.13 L of peripheral blood was collected from each donor, and PBMC were isolated from the blood using Ficoll-Paque PLUS density-gradient centrifugation. Sorted cells were lysed in RLT buffer, after which RNA was extracted using a Qiagen RNeasy kit and stored at -80 degrees C.

What the authors observed across the whole study: The repertoire findings for the naive and memory subsets could not be validated, as no ground truth was available. RNA-based TCR counts may be affected by expression changes linked to T cell activation and differentiation. A clonotype was defined as a single alpha or beta chain sequence rather than as a paired alpha/beta receptor. Gini index rose and Shannon and inverse Simpson diversity fell from naive through CM, EM and EMRA in both CD4 and CD8 cells. TCR abundance followed a power law whose exponent differed between naive and memory subsets but was consistent across the three individuals. After error correction, only a single occurrence was seen for over 95% of naive TCR sequences, so much steeper abundance distributions were produced than in memory subsets.

Sequencing was carried out using central memory CD4+ T cells from blood. What this sample's cell subset or site label stands for: central memory, CD45RA- CD27+. The V gene is TRBV5-4 and the J gene is TRBJ2-2, and 9 junction bases match TRBD2. The origin of this receptor is a human donor in good health. The sequenced DNA: TGTGCCAGCAGCTTGGTGGTAGCGGGAGCCGGGGAGCTGTTTTTT. It translates to CASSLVVAGAGELFF.